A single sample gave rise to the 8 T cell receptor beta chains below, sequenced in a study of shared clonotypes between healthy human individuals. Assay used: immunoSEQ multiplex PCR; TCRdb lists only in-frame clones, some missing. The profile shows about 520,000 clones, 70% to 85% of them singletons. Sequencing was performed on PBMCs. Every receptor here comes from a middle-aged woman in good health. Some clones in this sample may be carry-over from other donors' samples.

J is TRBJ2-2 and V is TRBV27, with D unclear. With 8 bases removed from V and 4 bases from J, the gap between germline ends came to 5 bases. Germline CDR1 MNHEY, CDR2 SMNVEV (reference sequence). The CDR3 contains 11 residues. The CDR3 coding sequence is TGTGCCAGCCTTTGCACCGGGGAGCTGTTTTTT. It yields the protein CASLCTGELFF.

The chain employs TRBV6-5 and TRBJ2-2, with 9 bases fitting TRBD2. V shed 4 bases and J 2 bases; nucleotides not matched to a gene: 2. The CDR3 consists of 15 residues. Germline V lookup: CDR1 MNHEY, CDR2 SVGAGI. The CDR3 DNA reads TGTGCCAGCAGTTCGGGACTAGCCAACACCGGGGAGCTGTTTTTT. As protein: CASSSGLANTGELFF.

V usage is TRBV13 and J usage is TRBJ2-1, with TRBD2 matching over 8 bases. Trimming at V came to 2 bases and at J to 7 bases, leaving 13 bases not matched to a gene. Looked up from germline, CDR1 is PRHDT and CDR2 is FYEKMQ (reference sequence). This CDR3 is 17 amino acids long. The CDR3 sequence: CASSLPRGGRGENEQFF. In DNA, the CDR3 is TGTGCCAGCAGCTTACCCCGCGGGGGGAGGGGGGAAAATGAGCAGTTCTTC. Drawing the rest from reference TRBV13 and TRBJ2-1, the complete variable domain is AAGVIQSPRHLIKEKRETATLKCYPIPRHDTVYWYQQGPGQDPQFLISFYEKMQSDKGSIPDRFSAQQFSDYHSELNMSSLELGDSALYFCASSLPRGGRGENEQFFGPGTRLTVL.

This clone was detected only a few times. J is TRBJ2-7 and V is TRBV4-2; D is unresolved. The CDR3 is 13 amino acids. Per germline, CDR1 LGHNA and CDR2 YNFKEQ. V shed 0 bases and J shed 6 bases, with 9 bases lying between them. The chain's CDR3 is CASSQEWGREQYF. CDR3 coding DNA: TGTGCCAGCAGCCAAGAATGGGGTCGCGAGCAGTACTTC.

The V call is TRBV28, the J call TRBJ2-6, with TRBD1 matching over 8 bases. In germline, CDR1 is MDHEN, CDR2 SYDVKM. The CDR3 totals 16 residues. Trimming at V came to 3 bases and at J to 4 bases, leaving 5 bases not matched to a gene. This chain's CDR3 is CASSLGRGRGANVLTF. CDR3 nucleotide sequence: TGTGCCAGCAGTTTGGGCAGGGGGCGAGGGGCCAACGTCCTGACTTTC.

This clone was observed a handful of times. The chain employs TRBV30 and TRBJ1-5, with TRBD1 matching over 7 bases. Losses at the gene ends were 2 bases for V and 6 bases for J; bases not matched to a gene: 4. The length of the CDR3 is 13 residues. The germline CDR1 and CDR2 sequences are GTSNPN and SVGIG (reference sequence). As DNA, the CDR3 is TGTGCCTGGAGTCAACAGGGGACTCAGCCCCAGCATTTT. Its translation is CAWSQQGTQPQHF.

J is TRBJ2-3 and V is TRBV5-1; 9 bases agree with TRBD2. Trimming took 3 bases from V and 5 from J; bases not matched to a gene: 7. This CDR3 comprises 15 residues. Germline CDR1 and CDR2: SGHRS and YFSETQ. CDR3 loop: CASSWGGRARDTQYF. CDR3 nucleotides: TGCGCCAGCAGCTGGGGCGGGAGGGCACGAGATACGCAGTATTTT.

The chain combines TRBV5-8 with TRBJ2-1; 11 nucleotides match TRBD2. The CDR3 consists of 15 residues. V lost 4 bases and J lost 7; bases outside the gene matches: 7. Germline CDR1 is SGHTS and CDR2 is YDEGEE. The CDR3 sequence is CASSQGTSGKNEQFF. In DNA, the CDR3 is TGTGCCAGCAGCCAGGGGACTAGCGGAAAGAATGAGCAGTTCTTC.